The 8 T cell receptor beta chains listed next were all sequenced from one sample in a study of regulatory T cells in long-lasting Graves disease. Time point in this sample: newly diagnosed GD, antithyroid drugs for less than 3 months. PBMCs provided the RNA from which the TCR library was made. Through Arm-PCR of CDR3 regions and iRepertoire HTBI primers, TCR beta libraries were built. TCRdb fed the multiplex PCR reads into MiXCR, producing one record per CDR3 protein. The sample includes 350,000 to 400,000 distinct CDR3 sequences, about 16% of them seen just once. The same sample was also studied in work on T cells in Graves' hyperthyroidism and ophthalmopathy.

The sample was peripheral blood mononuclear cells (PBMCs), taken at new diagnosis, from a patient treated with antithyroid drugs. The receptors stem from a young woman with Graves disease.

This clonotype was found many times. This sequence joins TRBV6-2 or TRBV6-3 and TRBJ2-2; the match to TRBD2 covers 12 bases. This CDR3 comprises 16 residues. CDR1 and CDR2 from the germline V gene are MNHEY and SVGEGT. J was trimmed by 7 bases and V by 2 bases; bases with no gene match: 5. Here the CDR3 DNA reads TGTGCCAGCAGTTACGGACTAGCGGGGACTGTCGGGGAGCTGTTTTTT. Amino acid sequence: CASSYGLAGTVGELFF.

Regarding this clonotype: This may arise from a read error, as a much more abundant clone is one base away. V and J are TRBV2 and TRBJ2-7; possibly TRBD1 for D (6 bases). Germline V gene sequence: CDR1 SNHLY, CDR2 FYNNEI. CDR3 size: 13 residues. V lost 5 bases to trimming and J lost 6 bases, with 14 bases between them. This CDR3 reads CASSTGTKGEQYF. The DNA for the CDR3 is TGTGCCAGCAGTACCGGGACAAAGGGCGAGCAGTACTTC.

This clonotype was seen many times. CDR3 sequence reads: CASSRRQGAKTEAFF. CDR3 bases: TGTGCCAGCAGTAGACGACAGGGGGCGAAGACTGAAGCTTTCTTT. The V gene is TRBV6-1, the J gene TRBJ1-1, with 10 positions matching TRBD1. The CDR3 spans 15 residues. Germline assignment: CDR1 MNHNS and CDR2 SASEGT. J was trimmed by 5 bases and V by 5 bases; bases with no gene match: 8.

This clonotype was counted at least ten times. V usage is TRBV20-1 and J usage is TRBJ2-7, with D perhaps assigned TRBD1 or TRBD2 (5 bases each). Germline V gene sequence: CDR1 DFQATT, CDR2 SNEGSKA (reference sequence). Trimming stripped 5 bases from V and 7 bases from J, with 12 bases between. The CDR3 has 11 amino acids. CDR3 nucleotide sequence: TGCAGTGCTGCCCTTGGGGGAGAGCAGTACTTC. This translates into CSAALGGEQYF.

This clonotype was seen many times. This rearrangement joins TRBV30 to TRBJ2-2; the match to TRBD2 covers 7 bases. After removal of 5 bases from V and 2 bases from J, the junction contained 8 bases not matched to a gene. CDR3 size: 15 residues. From germline, CDR1 is GTSNPN and CDR2 SVGIG (reference sequence). The CDR3 nucleotides read TGTGCCTGGGAAACCGGGACTATAAACACCGGGGAGCTGTTTTTT. Protein product: CAWETGTINTGELFF.

This clonotype was seen repeatedly, ten times or more. One end of the junction varies from germline; a read error may be responsible. The rearrangement joins TRBV5-5 to TRBJ1-1, with a tentative D call TRBD1 (5 bases). The CDR3 is 15 residues long. Germline values: CDR1 SGHKS, CDR2 YYEKEE (reference sequence). The CDR3 region is CASSIEETVNAEAFF. The CDR3 DNA is TGTGCCAGCAGTATAGAAGAGACAGTGAACGCTGAAGCTTTCTTT. Supplemented by reference TRBV5-5 and TRBJ1-1, the full variable domain reads DAGVTQSPTHLIKTRGQQVTLRCSPISGHKSVSWYQQVLGQGPQFIFQYYEKEERGRGNFPDRFSARQFPNYSSELNVNALLLGDSALYLCASSIEETVNAEAFFGQGTRLTVV.

A few counts support this clonotype. The chain links TRBV5-1 to TRBJ2-1; 7 nucleotides line up with TRBD2. This CDR3 contains 14 residues. The V segment lost 5 bases and the J segment 7 bases; nucleotides outside the gene matches: 9. Germline lookup yields CDR1 SGHRS and CDR2 YFSETQ. CDR3 nucleotide sequence: TGCGCCAGCAGTTCTAGCGGCGCGAGGAATGAGCAGTTCTTC. Its translation is CASSSSGARNEQFF. The whole variable domain, filled in from reference TRBV5-1 and TRBJ2-1, reads KAGVTQTPRYLIKTRGQQVTLSCSPISGHRSVSWYQQTPGQGLQFLFEYFSETQRNKGNFPGRFSGRQFSNSRSEMNVSTLELGDSALYLCASSSSGARNEQFFGPGTRLTVL.

The sample holds many counts of this clonotype. This chain joins TRBV20-1 and TRBJ2-1, with TRBD2 identical over 10 bases. CDR1 is DFQATT and CDR2 is SNEGSKA in the germline V gene (reference sequence). The CDR3 spans 14 residues. J gave up 6 bases and V 5 bases, and 7 bases lay outside the gene matches. The CDR3 nucleotides read TGCAGTGCTCAGGCGGCTAGCGGGAGCAATGAGCAGTTCTTC. It specifies CSAQAASGSNEQFF.